This T cell receptor (beta chain) was recovered during a study of T cell responses to AZD1222 COVID-19 vaccine. The assay was immunoSEQ multiplex PCR, and TCRdb's table has in-frame clones only and misses some. The data hold about 120,000 clones, with about 94% observed a single time. V was cut by 0 bases and J by 3 bases, with 11 bases left in between. Germline V gives CDR1 SGHTS, CDR2 YDEGEE. The CDR3 loop spans 15 amino acids. The chain uses TRBV5-8 and TRBJ2-3; D gene ambiguous. The receptor comes from an adult who received the AZD1222 COVID-19 vaccine. Here the sequenced sample was peripheral blood, taken 28 days after the second AZD1222 dose. CDR3 sequence (DNA): TGTGCCAGCAGCTTGGATTCCGCTTGGACAGATACGCAGTATTTT. Translation gives CASSLDSAWTDTQYF.